This T cell receptor beta chain was identified in a study of blood T cell repertoires in COVID-19. Overall study context: Donors in the United States, Italy and Spain gave samples during acute or convalescent COVID-19. The analysed material was cDNA or gDNA that came from T cells, B-cell-depleted T cells, or PBMCs.

Cohorts were based on clinical histories the participants reported. Germline-derived CDR1 and CDR2 are KGHSH and LQKENI. J was trimmed by 0 bases and V by 4 bases; bases with no gene match: 5. The CDR3 sequence is 16 residues long. As originally analysed: Reference gene primer amplification gave estimated nucleated cell counts. Some clones are missing from TCRdb's copy, which holds only in-frame ones; the method was immunoSEQ multiplex PCR. V, J and clone size were drawn from that table, and D and trimming were deduced from the DNA. The sample shows 300,000 or so clones, 70% to 90% of them seen only once.

The sequencing sample was made of PBMCs or T cells enriched from blood (not recorded which). The receptor was isolated from a woman in her twenties or thirties who had recovered from COVID-19. The chain employs TRBV18 and TRBJ2-1; TRBD1 matches at 8 bases. CDR3 protein: CASSQLQGGSYNEQFF. The CDR3 coding sequence is TGTGCCAGCTCACAGCTACAGGGGGGCTCCTACAATGAGCAGTTCTTC.